This is a list of T cell receptor beta chains from one sample in a study of metastatic and nonmetastatic thyroid tumors. TCRdb redid the clone calls on the PCR reads using MiXCR. The sample has some 20,000 clones, approximately 26% seen once. Sequencing was carried out using blood. These receptors were collected from a female donor with papillary thyroid cancer or a benign thyroid nodule (not recorded which). Some clones in this sample may be carry-over from other donors' samples. Each CDR3 is given with its conserved first and last residue. Each record gives: clone size, J gene, D gene, V gene, CDR3 DNA, CDR3 protein. The D gene is left open where the match is weak. Clone size is given for some rows only: seen once, a few or many times, or a class if the clone is expanded.

size: -; J: TRBJ2-2; D: -; V: TRBV6-1; DNA: TGTGCCAGCAGTGACGGGGATACCGGGGAGCTGTTTTTT; CDR3: CASSDGDTGELFF
size: medium-sized; J: TRBJ1-5; D: -; V: TRBV6-1; DNA: TGTGCCAGCAGTGCAATGGGCCCGGCCCAGCCCCAGCATTTT; CDR3: CASSAMGPAQPQHF
size: medium-sized; J: TRBJ2-2; D: -; V: TRBV28; DNA: TGTGCCAGCAACCCCCCCGGGACAAACACCGGGGAGCTGTTTTTT; CDR3: CASNPPGTNTGELFF
size: once; J: TRBJ1-2; D: TRBD1; V: TRBV5-1; DNA: TGCGCCAGCAGCTGGGGGACAGGGACGTACACCTTC; CDR3: CASSWGTGTYTF
size: many; J: TRBJ2-3; D: TRBD1; V: TRBV7-6; DNA: TGTGCCAGCAGCTTAGTTAGGGACAGGATCACAGATACACAGTATTTT; CDR3: CASSLVRDRITDTQYF
size: -; J: TRBJ2-3; D: TRBD2; V: TRBV28; DNA: TGTGCCAGCAGTTTTTTACCTAGCGGGAGGGCCGGTCGGGTTGCCACGCAGTATTTT; CDR3: CASSFLPSGRAGRVATQYF
size: few; J: TRBJ2-1; D: TRBD2; V: TRBV6-1; DNA: TGTGCCAGTGGGGGAGGGAGGGCGATCGATGAGCAGTTCTTC; CDR3: CASGGGRAIDEQFF
size: -; J: TRBJ2-1; D: -; V: TRBV24-1; DNA: TGTGCCACCAGTGACTCTGGCAATCTCTACAATGAGCAGTTCTTC; CDR3: CATSDSGNLYNEQFF
size: -; J: TRBJ2-7; D: -; V: TRBV28; DNA: TGTGCCAGCAGTTTATGGGGCAGCAACTACGAGCAGTACTTC; CDR3: CASSLWGSNYEQYF
size: few; J: TRBJ2-3; D: -; V: TRBV28; DNA: TGTGCCAGCACCCCCCCTCGGACTAACACAGATACGCAGTATTTT; CDR3: CASTPPRTNTDTQYF
size: -; J: TRBJ1-4; D: -; V: TRBV30; DNA: -; CDR3: CAWARWDIKQLMKNCFF
size: -; J: TRBJ2-1; D: -; V: TRBV28; DNA: TGTGCCAGCAGTTTACGCCCGACCGACAATGAGCAGTTCTTC; CDR3: CASSLRPTDNEQFF
size: -; J: TRBJ2-3; D: -; V: TRBV28; DNA: TGTGCCAGCAAATCCACGGGGGGCGGATTAACAGATACGCAGTATTTT; CDR3: CASKSTGGGLTDTQYF
size: few; J: TRBJ1-5; D: -; V: TRBV6-2/TRBV6-3; DNA: TGTGCCAGCAGTTACTCGAGTAAGGGGCCCCAGCATTTT; CDR3: CASSYSSKGPQHF
size: -; J: TRBJ2-5; D: -; V: TRBV6-1; DNA: TGTGCCAGCACAGGGGTGGGGGAGACCCAGTACTTC; CDR3: CASTGVGETQYF
size: few; J: TRBJ2-1; D: -; V: TRBV6-1; DNA: TGTGCCAGCAGTGACAACTCCTACAATGAGCAGTTCTTC; CDR3: CASSDNSYNEQFF
size: -; J: TRBJ1-2; D: -; V: TRBV20-1; DNA: TGCAGTGCTAGAGATTACCAGGACGGAGACATGCATGGCTACACCTTC; CDR3: CSARDYQDGDMHGYTF
size: -; J: TRBJ2-7; D: TRBD1; V: TRBV6-1; DNA: TGTGCCAGCATCACCCCGGGACAGGGGACGATCTACGAGCAGTACTTC; CDR3: CASITPGQGTIYEQYF
size: -; J: TRBJ1-5; D: -; V: TRBV4-1; DNA: TGCGCCAGCAGCCAAGGAGTATATCAGCCCCAGCATTTT; CDR3: CASSQGVYQPQHF
size: many; J: TRBJ1-3; D: TRBD1; V: TRBV30; DNA: TGTGCCTGGAGTGTGACAGGGGGCGGAAACACCATATATTTT; CDR3: CAWSVTGGGNTIYF
size: many; J: TRBJ2-2; D: -; V: TRBV19; DNA: TGTGCCACCACACCGACCGATTCCGGGGAGCTGTTTTTT; CDR3: CATTPTDSGELFF
size: medium-sized; J: TRBJ1-1; D: -; V: TRBV12-3/TRBV12-4; DNA: TGTGCCAGCAGTCTCGACAGTGCCCCGACTGAAGCTTTCTTT; CDR3: CASSLDSAPTEAFF
size: few; J: TRBJ2-7; D: -; V: TRBV15; DNA: TGTGCCACCAGCAGACAAGCACACTCCCGTCATACCTACGAGCAGTACTTC; CDR3: CATSRQAHSRHTYEQYF
size: -; J: TRBJ2-7; D: -; V: TRBV18; DNA: TGTGCCAGCTCACCATCAAGGGTAGGGTCCTACGAGCAGTACTTC; CDR3: CASSPSRVGSYEQYF
size: medium-sized; J: TRBJ1-5; D: -; V: TRBV10-3; DNA: TGTGCCATCAGTGCTCTGGAGAGCAATCAGCCCCAGCATTTT; CDR3: CAISALESNQPQHF
size: -; J: TRBJ2-7; D: TRBD2; V: TRBV30; DNA: TGTGCCTGGAGCTCTGGGACTAGCGGGAAGAGCTCCTACGAGCAGTACTTC; CDR3: CAWSSGTSGKSSYEQYF
size: many; J: TRBJ1-4; D: TRBD1; V: TRBV7-9; DNA: TGTGCCACCGGGACAGCTTTTGCAACTAATGAAAAACTGTTTTTT; CDR3: CATGTAFATNEKLFF
size: few; J: TRBJ2-3; D: -; V: TRBV6-1; DNA: TGTGCCAGCAGCGATGGCGTGAGTGGACGAGATACGCAGTATTTT; CDR3: CASSDGVSGRDTQYF
size: -; J: TRBJ2-7; D: TRBD2; V: TRBV7-3; DNA: TGTGCCAGCAGCTTTAGCGGGGGAAGCTCCTACGAGCAGTACTTC; CDR3: CASSFSGGSSYEQYF
size: many; J: TRBJ2-4; D: -; V: TRBV20-1; DNA: TGCAGCTCTAGGACCCAGGGGACCTCCAACATTCAGTACTTC; CDR3: CSSRTQGTSNIQYF
size: many; J: TRBJ1-5; D: TRBD1; V: TRBV3-1; DNA: TGTGCCAGCAGTCAGACAGGGTCTCAGCCCCAGCATTTT; CDR3: CASSQTGSQPQHF
size: -; J: TRBJ2-7; D: -; V: TRBV6-1; DNA: TGTGCCAGCACGGACATCTCCTACGAGCAGTACTTC; CDR3: CASTDISYEQYF
size: medium-sized; J: TRBJ2-7; D: -; V: TRBV19; DNA: TGTGCCAGTAGTATAGCTGATCCCTACGAGCAGTACTTC; CDR3: CASSIADPYEQYF
size: medium-sized; J: TRBJ1-2; D: -; V: TRBV20-1; DNA: TGCAGTGCCTTACAGGGCGCAGCACTTTATGGCTACACCTTC; CDR3: CSALQGAALYGYTF
size: many; J: TRBJ2-7; D: TRBD1; V: TRBV7-9; DNA: TGTGCCAGCAGCCGAGGGGGAGGACAGGGATACGAGCAGTACTTC; CDR3: CASSRGGGQGYEQYF
size: -; J: TRBJ2-1; D: -; V: TRBV7-3; DNA: TGTGCCAGCAGCTTAATCTTGATCTCCTACAATGAGCAGTTCTTT; CDR3: CASSLILISYNEQFF
size: few; J: TRBJ1-2; D: -; V: TRBV24-1; DNA: TGTGCCACCAGTGATCCAGGGGACTATGGCTACACCTTC; CDR3: CATSDPGDYGYTF
size: -; J: TRBJ2-7; D: -; V: TRBV12-5; DNA: TGTGCTAGTGGTTTGGTGGCAGACTCCTACGAGCAGTACTTC; CDR3: CASGLVADSYEQYF
size: -; J: TRBJ2-7; D: TRBD1; V: TRBV3-1; DNA: TGTGCCAGCAGCATGGGACAGGGGGCATTGCAGTACTTC; CDR3: CASSMGQGALQYF
size: few; J: TRBJ2-7; D: TRBD2; V: TRBV6-1; DNA: TGTGCCAGCAGTGTTATTGCGGGAGAACCTAGCGAGCAGTACTTC; CDR3: CASSVIAGEPSEQYF
size: medium-sized; J: TRBJ2-1; D: -; V: TRBV12-3/TRBV12-4; DNA: TGTGCCAGCAGAACGTTAGCCATCTCCTACAATGAGCAGTTCTTC; CDR3: CASRTLAISYNEQFF
size: -; J: TRBJ2-1; D: -; V: TRBV5-5; DNA: TGTGCCAGCAGCTTGGGACTGGCTAACAATGAGCAGTTCTTC; CDR3: CASSLGLANNEQFF
size: medium-sized; J: TRBJ2-2; D: TRBD2; V: TRBV27; DNA: TGTGCCAGCAGTTTACTAGCGGGAGTAGGGGCTGGGGAGCTGTTTTTT; CDR3: CASSLLAGVGAGELFF
size: many; J: TRBJ1-4; D: -; V: TRBV5-1; DNA: TGCGCCAGCAGCAAGGGGGAAGGGGGGACTAATGAAAAACTGTTTTTT; CDR3: CASSKGEGGTNEKLFF
size: -; J: TRBJ2-1; D: TRBD2; V: TRBV5-6; DNA: TGTGCCAGCAGCTTGGCCCAGGGGCTAGCGGGCCGTAAGTTCTTC; CDR3: CASSLAQGLAGRKFF
size: -; J: TRBJ1-1; D: -; V: TRBV5-1; DNA: TGCGCCAGCAGCTCGGACCCGGACACTGAAGCTTTCTTT; CDR3: CASSSDPDTEAFF
size: -; J: TRBJ2-7; D: TRBD1; V: TRBV18; DNA: TGTGCCAGCTCACCAGGGACAGTATTTTACGAGCAGTACTTC; CDR3: CASSPGTVFYEQYF
size: few; J: TRBJ2-1; D: -; V: TRBV6-1; DNA: TGTGCCAGCAGCCCGAGCTACAATGAGCAGTTCTTC; CDR3: CASSPSYNEQFF
size: -; J: TRBJ2-3; D: TRBD2; V: TRBV11-1; DNA: TGTGCCAGCAGCCTTAGTTTAGCGGGAGCCCTTAGCACAGATACGCAGTATTTT; CDR3: CASSLSLAGALSTDTQYF
size: -; J: TRBJ2-2; D: -; V: TRBV6-5; DNA: TGTGCCAGCAGTTACTCGAGGTCCAGGCTGGACGGGGAGCTGTTTTTT; CDR3: CASSYSRSRLDGELFF
size: few; J: TRBJ1-4; D: TRBD1; V: TRBV6-1; DNA: TGTGCCAGCAGTGCGGGACAGGAAAATGAAAAACTGTTTTTT; CDR3: CASSAGQENEKLFF
size: many; J: TRBJ1-1; D: -; V: TRBV5-1; DNA: TGCGCCAGCAGCTTGGGAGGGCTCGGTGAAGCTTTCTTT; CDR3: CASSLGGLGEAFF
size: -; J: TRBJ2-2; D: -; V: TRBV28; DNA: TGTGCCAGCAGCTGGGGACTGCCGAACACCGGGGAGCTGTTTTTT; CDR3: CASSWGLPNTGELFF
size: -; J: TRBJ2-7; D: -; V: TRBV20-1; DNA: TGCAGTGCTACCGGGCCTTTGAGCCTCTACGAGCAGTACTTC; CDR3: CSATGPLSLYEQYF
size: -; J: TRBJ1-6; D: TRBD1; V: TRBV28; DNA: TGTGCCAGCAGTTTGGCCGGGACAGTGAATTCACCCCTCCACTTT; CDR3: CASSLAGTVNSPLHF
size: -; J: TRBJ1-2; D: -; V: TRBV20-1; DNA: TGCAGTGCTACGGACATGAACTATGGCTACACCTTC; CDR3: CSATDMNYGYTF
size: few; J: TRBJ1-6; D: -; V: TRBV27; DNA: TGTGCCAGCACGAGGGATTCACCCCTCCACTTT; CDR3: CASTRDSPLHF